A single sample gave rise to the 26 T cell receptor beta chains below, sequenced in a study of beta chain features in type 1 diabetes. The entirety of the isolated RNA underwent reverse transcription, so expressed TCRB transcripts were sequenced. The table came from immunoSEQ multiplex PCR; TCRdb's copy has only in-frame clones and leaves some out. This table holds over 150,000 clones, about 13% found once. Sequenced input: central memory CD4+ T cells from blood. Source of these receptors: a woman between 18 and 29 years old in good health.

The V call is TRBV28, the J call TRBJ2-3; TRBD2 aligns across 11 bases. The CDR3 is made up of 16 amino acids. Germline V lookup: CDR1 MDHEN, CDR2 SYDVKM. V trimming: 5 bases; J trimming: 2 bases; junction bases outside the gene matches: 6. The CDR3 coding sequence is TGTGCCAGCAGTACCCGACTAGCGGGGAACACAGATACGCAGTATTTT. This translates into CASSTRLAGNTDTQYF.

The CDR3 sequence is CASSLTGRKETQYF. The CDR3 DNA is TGTGCCAGCAGCCTAACAGGGAGAAAAGAGACCCAGTACTTC. The chain employs TRBV7-2 and TRBJ2-5; perhaps TRBD1 as D (6 bases). The length of the CDR3 is 14 residues. With 5 bases removed from V and 3 bases from J, the gap between germline ends came to 13 bases. Germline V gene data show CDR1 as SGHTA and CDR2 as FQGNSA. The variable domain in full, completed from reference TRBV7-2 and TRBJ2-5, reads GAGVSQSPSNKVTEKGKDVELRCDPISGHTALYWYRQSLGQGLEFLIYFQGNSAPDKSGLPSDRFSAERTGGSVSTLTIQRTQQEDSAVYLCASSLTGRKETQYFGPGTRLLVL.

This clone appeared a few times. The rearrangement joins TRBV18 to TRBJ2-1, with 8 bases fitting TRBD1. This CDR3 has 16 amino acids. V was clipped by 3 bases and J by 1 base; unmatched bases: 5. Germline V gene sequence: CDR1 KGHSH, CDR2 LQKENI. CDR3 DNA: TGTGCCAGCTCACCCCGACAGGGGTATTCCTACAATGAGCAGTTCTTC. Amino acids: CASSPRQGYSYNEQFF.

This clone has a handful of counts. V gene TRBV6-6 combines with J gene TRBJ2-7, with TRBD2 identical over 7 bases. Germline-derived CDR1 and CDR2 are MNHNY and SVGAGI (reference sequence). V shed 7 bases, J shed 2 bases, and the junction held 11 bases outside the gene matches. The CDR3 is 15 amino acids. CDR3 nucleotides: TGTGCCAGCACCGACGGGAGGAACCAACCCTACGAGCAGTACTTC. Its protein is CASTDGRNQPYEQYF.

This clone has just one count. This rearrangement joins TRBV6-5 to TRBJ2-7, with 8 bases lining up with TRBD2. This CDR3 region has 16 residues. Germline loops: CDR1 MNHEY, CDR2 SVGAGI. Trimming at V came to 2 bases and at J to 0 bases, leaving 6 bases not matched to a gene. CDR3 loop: CASSYGGSGVSYEQYF. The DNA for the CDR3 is TGTGCCAGCAGTTACGGGGGTAGCGGGGTCTCCTACGAGCAGTACTTC.

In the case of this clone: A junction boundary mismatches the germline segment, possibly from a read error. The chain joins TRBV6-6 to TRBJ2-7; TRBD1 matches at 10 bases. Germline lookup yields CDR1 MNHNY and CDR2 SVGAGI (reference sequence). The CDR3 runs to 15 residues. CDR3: CASSNSGQGRAEQYF. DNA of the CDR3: TGTGCCAGCAGTAACTCGGGACAGGGGCGCGCCGAGCAGTACTTC.

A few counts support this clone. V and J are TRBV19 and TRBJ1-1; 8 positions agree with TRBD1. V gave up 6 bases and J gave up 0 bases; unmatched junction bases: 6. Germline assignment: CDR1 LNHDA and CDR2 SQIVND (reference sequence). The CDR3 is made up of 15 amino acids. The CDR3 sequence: CASRADRGMNTEAFF. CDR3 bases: TGTGCCAGTAGAGCCGACAGGGGTATGAACACTGAAGCTTTCTTT.

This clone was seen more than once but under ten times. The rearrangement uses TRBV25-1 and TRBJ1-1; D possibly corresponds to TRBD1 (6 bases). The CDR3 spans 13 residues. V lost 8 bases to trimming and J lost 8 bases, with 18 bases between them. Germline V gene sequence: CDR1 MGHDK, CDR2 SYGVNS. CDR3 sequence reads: CASQRFPGHEAFF. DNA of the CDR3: TGTGCCAGCCAAAGATTCCCGGGACACGAAGCTTTCTTT.

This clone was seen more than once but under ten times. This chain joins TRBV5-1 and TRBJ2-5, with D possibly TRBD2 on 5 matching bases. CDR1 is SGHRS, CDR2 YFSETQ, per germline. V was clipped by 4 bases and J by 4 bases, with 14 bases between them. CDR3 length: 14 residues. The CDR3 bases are TGCGCCAGCAGCGCAGGACGGGATCGAGAGACCCAGTACTTC. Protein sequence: CASSAGRDRETQYF.

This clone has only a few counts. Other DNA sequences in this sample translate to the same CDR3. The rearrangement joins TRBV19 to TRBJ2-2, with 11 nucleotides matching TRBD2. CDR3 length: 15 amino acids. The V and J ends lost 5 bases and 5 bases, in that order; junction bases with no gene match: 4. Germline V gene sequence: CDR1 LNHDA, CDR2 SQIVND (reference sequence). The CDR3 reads CASSPTSGRTGELFF. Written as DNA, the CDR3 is TGTGCCAGTAGTCCTACTAGCGGGAGAACCGGGGAGCTGTTTTTT.

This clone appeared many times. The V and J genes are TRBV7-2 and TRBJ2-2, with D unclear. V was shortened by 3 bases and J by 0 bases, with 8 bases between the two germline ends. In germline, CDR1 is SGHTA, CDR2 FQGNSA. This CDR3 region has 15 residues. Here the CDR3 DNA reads TGTGCCAGCAGCTTTACACCCGCGAACACCGGGGAGCTGTTTTTT. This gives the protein CASSFTPANTGELFF. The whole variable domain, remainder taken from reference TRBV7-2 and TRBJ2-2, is GAGVSQSPSNKVTEKGKDVELRCDPISGHTALYWYRQSLGQGLEFLIYFQGNSAPDKSGLPSDRFSAERTGGSVSTLTIQRTQQEDSAVYLCASSFTPANTGELFFGEGSRLTVL.

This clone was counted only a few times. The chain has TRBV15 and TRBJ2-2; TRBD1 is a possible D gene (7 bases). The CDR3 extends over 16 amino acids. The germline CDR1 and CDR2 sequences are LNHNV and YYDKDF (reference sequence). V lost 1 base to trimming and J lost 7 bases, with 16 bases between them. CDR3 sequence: CATSRVVPGGNGELFF. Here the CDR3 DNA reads TGTGCCACCAGCAGAGTCGTCCCAGGGGGGAACGGGGAGCTGTTTTTT.

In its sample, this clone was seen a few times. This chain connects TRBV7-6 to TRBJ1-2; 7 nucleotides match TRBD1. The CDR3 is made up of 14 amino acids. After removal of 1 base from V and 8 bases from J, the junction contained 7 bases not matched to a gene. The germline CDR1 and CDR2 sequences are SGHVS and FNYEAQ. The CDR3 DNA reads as TGTGCCAGCAGCTTAGAGGGCAGGGGGAACGGCTACACCTTC. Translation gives CASSLEGRGNGYTF.

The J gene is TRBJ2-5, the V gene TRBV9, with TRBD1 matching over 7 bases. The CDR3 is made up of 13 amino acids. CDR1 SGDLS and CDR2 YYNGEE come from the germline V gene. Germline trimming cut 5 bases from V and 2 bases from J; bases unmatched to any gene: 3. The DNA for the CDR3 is TGTGCCAGCAGACGGGGACAGCAAGAGACCCAGTACTTC. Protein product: CASRRGQQETQYF.

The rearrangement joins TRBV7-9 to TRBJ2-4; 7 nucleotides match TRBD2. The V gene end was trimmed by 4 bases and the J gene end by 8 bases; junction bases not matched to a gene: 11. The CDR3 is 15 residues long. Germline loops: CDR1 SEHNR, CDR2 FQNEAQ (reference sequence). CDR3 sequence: CASSSGRGVLDIQYF. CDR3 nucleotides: TGTGCCAGCAGCTCTGGACGGGGGGTATTGGACATTCAGTACTTC.

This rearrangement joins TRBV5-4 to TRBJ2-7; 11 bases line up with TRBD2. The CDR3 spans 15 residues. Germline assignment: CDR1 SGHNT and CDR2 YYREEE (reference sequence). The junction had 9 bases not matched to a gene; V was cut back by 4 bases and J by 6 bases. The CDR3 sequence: CASSPRLAGNFEQYF. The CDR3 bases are TGTGCCAGCAGCCCGAGACTAGCGGGAAACTTCGAGCAGTACTTC. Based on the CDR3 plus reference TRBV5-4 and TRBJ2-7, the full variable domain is ETGVTQSPTHLIKTRGQQVTLRCSSQSGHNTVSWYQQALGQGPQFIFQYYREEENGRGNFPPRFSGLQFPNYSSELNVNALELDDSALYLCASSPRLAGNFEQYFGPGTRLTVT.

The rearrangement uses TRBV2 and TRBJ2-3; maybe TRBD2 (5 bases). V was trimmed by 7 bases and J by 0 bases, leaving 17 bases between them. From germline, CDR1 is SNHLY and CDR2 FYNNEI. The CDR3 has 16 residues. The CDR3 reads CASNRAALFSTDTQYF. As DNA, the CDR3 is TGTGCCAGCAACCGAGCGGCGCTTTTCAGCACAGATACGCAGTATTTT. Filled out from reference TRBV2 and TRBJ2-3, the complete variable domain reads EPEVTQTPSHQVTQMGQEVILRCVPISNHLYFYWYRQILGQKVEFLVSFYNNEISEKSEIFDDQFSVERPDGSNFTLKIRSTKLEDSAMYFCASNRAALFSTDTQYFGPGTRLTVL.

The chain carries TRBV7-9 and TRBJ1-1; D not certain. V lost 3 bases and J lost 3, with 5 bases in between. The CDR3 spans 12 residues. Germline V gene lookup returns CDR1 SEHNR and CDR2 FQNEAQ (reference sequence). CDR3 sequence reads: CASSFADTEAFF. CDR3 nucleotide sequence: TGTGCCAGCAGCTTCGCGGACACTGAAGCTTTCTTT.

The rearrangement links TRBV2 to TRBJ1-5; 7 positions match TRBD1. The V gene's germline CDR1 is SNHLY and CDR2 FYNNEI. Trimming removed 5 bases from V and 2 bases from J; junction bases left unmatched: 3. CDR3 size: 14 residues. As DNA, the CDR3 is TGTGCCAGCAGTCTCGACAGGGGCAATCAGCCCCAGCATTTT. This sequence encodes CASSLDRGNQPQHF.

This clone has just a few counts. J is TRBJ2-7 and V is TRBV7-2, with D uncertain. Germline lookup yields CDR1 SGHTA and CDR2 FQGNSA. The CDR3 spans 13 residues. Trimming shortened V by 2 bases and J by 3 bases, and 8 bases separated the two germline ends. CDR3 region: CASSLQDIYEQYF. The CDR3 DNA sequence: TGTGCCAGCAGCTTACAGGATATCTACGAGCAGTACTTC. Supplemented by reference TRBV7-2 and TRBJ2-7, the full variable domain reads GAGVSQSPSNKVTEKGKDVELRCDPISGHTALYWYRQSLGQGLEFLIYFQGNSAPDKSGLPSDRFSAERTGGSVSTLTIQRTQQEDSAVYLCASSLQDIYEQYFGPGTRLTVT.

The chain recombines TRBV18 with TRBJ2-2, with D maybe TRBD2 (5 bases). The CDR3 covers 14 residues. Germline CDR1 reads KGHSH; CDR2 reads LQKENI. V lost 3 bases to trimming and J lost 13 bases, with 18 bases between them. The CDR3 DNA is TGTGCCAGCTCACCTCAATCCGGGGAAGGAGCGCTGTTTTTT. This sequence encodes CASSPQSGEGALFF.

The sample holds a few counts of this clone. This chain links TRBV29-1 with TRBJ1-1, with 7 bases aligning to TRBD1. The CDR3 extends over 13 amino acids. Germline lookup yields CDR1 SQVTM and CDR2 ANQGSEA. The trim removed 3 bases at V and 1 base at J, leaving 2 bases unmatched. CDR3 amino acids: CSVDKGANTEAFF. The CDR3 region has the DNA TGCAGCGTTGATAAGGGGGCGAACACTGAAGCTTTCTTT.

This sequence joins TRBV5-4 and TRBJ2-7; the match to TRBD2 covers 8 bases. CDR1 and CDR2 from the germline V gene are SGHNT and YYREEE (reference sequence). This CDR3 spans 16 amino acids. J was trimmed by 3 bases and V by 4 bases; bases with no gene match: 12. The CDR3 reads CASSPFSGTRSYEQYF. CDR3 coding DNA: TGTGCCAGCAGCCCTTTTTCCGGGACTAGGAGCTACGAGCAGTACTTC. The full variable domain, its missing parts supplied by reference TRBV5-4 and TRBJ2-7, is ETGVTQSPTHLIKTRGQQVTLRCSSQSGHNTVSWYQQALGQGPQFIFQYYREEENGRGNFPPRFSGLQFPNYSSELNVNALELDDSALYLCASSPFSGTRSYEQYFGPGTRLTVT.

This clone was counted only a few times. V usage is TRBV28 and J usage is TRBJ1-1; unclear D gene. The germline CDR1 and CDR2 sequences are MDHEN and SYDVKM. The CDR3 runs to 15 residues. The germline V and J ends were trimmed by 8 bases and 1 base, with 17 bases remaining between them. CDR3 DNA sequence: TGTGCCAGCCCGGCGAGGGATCGAGGGAACACTGAAGCTTTCTTT. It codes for CASPARDRGNTEAFF.

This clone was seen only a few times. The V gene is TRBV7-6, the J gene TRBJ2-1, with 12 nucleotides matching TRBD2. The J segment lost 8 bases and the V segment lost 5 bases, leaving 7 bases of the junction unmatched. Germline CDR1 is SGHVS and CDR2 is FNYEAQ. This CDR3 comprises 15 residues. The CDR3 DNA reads TGTGCCAGCAGCACAGGACTAGCGGGATCGGATGAGCAGTTCTTC. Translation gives CASSTGLAGSDEQFF.

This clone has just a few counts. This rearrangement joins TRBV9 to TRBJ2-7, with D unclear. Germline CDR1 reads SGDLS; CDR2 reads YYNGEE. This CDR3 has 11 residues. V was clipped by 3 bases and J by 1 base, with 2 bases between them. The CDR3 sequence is CASSASYEQYF. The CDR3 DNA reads TGTGCCAGCAGCGCTTCCTACGAGCAGTACTTC.